These 20 T cell receptor beta chains were all obtained from the same sample, sequenced in a study of T cell clonotyping in hematopoietic cell transplantation. Sequenced by immunoSEQ multiplex PCR; TCRdb stores in-frame clones only, minus some. The data hold 25,000 to 30,000 clones, with 65% to 90% observed a single time. Time point of the sample: recipient sample about 28 days before transplant, after cytoreduction. Sequenced here: peripheral blood mononuclear cells, sampled before stem cell transplant. The receptors derive from an older woman with acute myeloid leukemia. Some clones in this sample may be carry-over from other donors' samples.

The gene calls are TRBV21-1 and TRBJ1-2. TRBV21-1 is classified as a pseudogene. This CDR3 contains 15 residues. CDR3 sequence: CASSKDGRGADGYTF. Written as DNA, the CDR3 is TGTGCCAGCAGCAAAGACGGGAGGGGCGCGGATGGCTACACCTTC.

This chain links TRBV7-9 with TRBJ1-4; the D is unclear. Germline loops: CDR1 SEHNR, CDR2 FQNEAQ (reference sequence). The CDR3 covers 17 residues. V shed 1 base and J shed 3 bases, with 15 bases lying between them. The CDR3 DNA sequence: TGTGCCAGCAGCTTAGGTCGGGCCCGGGGAGCTAATGAAAAACTGTTTTTT. Amino acids: CASSLGRARGANEKLFF.

The chain joins TRBV28 to TRBJ2-7; D possibly corresponds to TRBD2 (5 bases). The V end lost 4 bases, the J end lost 1 base, and 14 bases lay between the germline ends. The V gene's germline CDR1 is MDHEN and CDR2 SYDVKM. The CDR3 is 15 residues long. For the CDR3, the DNA is TGTGCCAGCAGTTCTTCTAGCCTATCTTCCTACGAGCAGTACTTC. This gives the protein CASSSSSLSSYEQYF.

This clone was counted once. The chain recombines TRBV5-5 with TRBJ1-6; D ambiguous. CDR3 length: 14 residues. Germline V gives CDR1 SGHKS, CDR2 YYEKEE (reference sequence). V was trimmed by 5 bases and J by 7 bases, leaving 13 bases between them. The CDR3 reads CASSRPPGNSPLHF. The CDR3 coding sequence is TGTGCCAGCAGTAGACCCCCGGGGAATTCACCCCTCCACTTT.

The V gene is TRBV5-1, the J gene TRBJ2-3; D uncertain. V was clipped by 0 bases and J by 5 bases, with 1 base between them. The CDR3 loop spans 11 amino acids. The germline gives CDR1 SGHRS, CDR2 YFSETQ. The CDR3 sequence: CASSLGDTQYF. The CDR3 DNA sequence: TGCGCCAGCAGCTTGGGAGATACGCAGTATTTT.

This chain uses TRBV27 with TRBJ1-2; D gene unclear. CDR3 length equals 14 residues. Germline V lookup: CDR1 MNHEY, CDR2 SMNVEV (reference sequence). V was pared by 2 bases and J by 0 bases, with 7 bases between. The CDR3 is CASSLNGPNYGYTF. The CDR3 DNA follows: TGTGCCAGCAGTTTAAACGGGCCTAACTATGGCTACACCTTC.

The chain carries TRBV29-1 and TRBJ2-7, with TRBD2 identical over 9 bases. The ends lost 5 bases at V and 0 bases at J; junction bases unmatched: 11. CDR3 size: 16 residues. The germline CDR1 and CDR2 sequences are SQVTM and ANQGSEA. The CDR3 spells CSVQRGETSGSYEQYF. The CDR3 DNA is TGCAGCGTTCAACGGGGGGAGACTAGCGGCTCCTACGAGCAGTACTTC.

The chain joins TRBV7-9 to TRBJ1-2; tentative D call: TRBD1 (5 bases). The ends were cut back, 5 bases at V and 2 bases at J, with 6 bases in the middle. The germline CDR1 and CDR2 sequences are SEHNR and FQNEAQ (reference sequence). The CDR3 is 12 amino acids. Here the CDR3 DNA reads TGTGCCAGCAGCCGACAGAACTATGGCTACACCTTC. Encoded protein: CASSRQNYGYTF.

The chain joins TRBV7-2 to TRBJ2-3; D is possibly TRBD2 (6 bases). The CDR3 extends over 16 amino acids. V was trimmed by 4 bases and J by 2 bases, leaving 16 bases between them. Germline V gives CDR1 SGHTA, CDR2 FQGNSA. The CDR3 DNA is TGTGCCAGCAGCTCAGCCCCCGGGACTTCCACAGATACGCAGTATTTT. Protein product: CASSSAPGTSTDTQYF.

The J gene is TRBJ1-3, the V gene TRBV19, with 9 nucleotides matching TRBD1. This CDR3 has 15 amino acids. Germline V gene sequence: CDR1 LNHDA, CDR2 SQIVND (reference sequence). Unmatched junction bases numbered 5, after V lost 6 bases and J lost 2 bases. The CDR3 region is CASSYRGPAGNTIYF. CDR3 DNA: TGTGCCAGTAGCTACAGGGGGCCGGCTGGAAACACCATATATTTT.

The chain has TRBV14 and TRBJ1-2; the D gene is possibly TRBD1 (6 bases). CDR1 SGHDN and CDR2 FVKESK come from the germline V gene. CDR3 length: 13 residues. V gave up 2 bases and J gave up 3 bases, with 7 bases separating them. CDR3 bases: TGTGCCAGCAGCCAAAACAGGGACTATGGCTACACCTTC. Amino acid sequence: CASSQNRDYGYTF.

There are a few counts of this clone. V usage is TRBV19 and J usage is TRBJ1-2, with no clear D. V was shortened by 4 bases and J by 4 bases, with 4 bases between the two germline ends. Germline CDR1 is LNHDA and CDR2 is SQIVND (reference sequence). This CDR3 contains 11 residues. CDR3 region: CASSSGYGYTF. The CDR3 DNA sequence: TGTGCCAGTAGTAGCGGCTATGGCTACACCTTC.

V is TRBV5-1 and J is TRBJ2-7, with a weak D call TRBD1 (6 bases). There are 14 residues in the CDR3. Germline V gene sequence: CDR1 SGHRS, CDR2 YFSETQ. Trimming shortened V by 0 bases and J by 3 bases, and 10 bases separated the two germline ends. CDR3 region: CASSLVGDNYEQYF. The CDR3 region has the DNA TGCGCCAGCAGCTTGGTCGGGGACAACTACGAGCAGTACTTC.

The sample holds one count of this clone. This sequence joins TRBV5-1 and TRBJ2-5, with D perhaps TRBD1 (5 bases). Germline V CDR1 and CDR2: SGHRS, YFSETQ. The CDR3 extends over 13 amino acids. V lost 4 bases and J 4 bases, leaving 11 bases between the germline ends. CDR3 bases: TGCGCCAGCAGCCCAGGGCTTGGAGAGACCCAGTACTTC. Translation gives CASSPGLGETQYF.

The J gene is TRBJ1-4, the V gene TRBV6-1; 7 bases line up with TRBD1. V shed 1 base, J shed 8 bases, and the junction held 10 bases outside the gene matches. The CDR3 loop spans 16 amino acids. The germline V gene encodes CDR1 MNHNS and CDR2 SASEGT. The CDR3 reads CASSEGAGGGAEKLFF. The CDR3 bases are TGTGCCAGCAGTGAAGGTGCGGGAGGGGGCGCAGAAAAACTGTTTTTT.

The rearrangement links TRBV5-6 to TRBJ1-5, with a weak D call TRBD1 (5 bases). There are 16 residues in the CDR3. Germline-derived CDR1 and CDR2 are SGHDT and YYEEEE. The V gene lost 1 base and the J gene lost 5 bases, with 16 bases spanning the gap. CDR3 amino acids: CASSLRGREGDQPQHF. In nucleotides, the CDR3 is TGTGCCAGCAGCTTGAGGGGTCGGGAGGGCGATCAGCCCCAGCATTTT.

The genes are TRBV27 and TRBJ2-7; 12 nucleotides match TRBD2. V shed 5 bases, J shed 2 bases, and the junction held 10 bases outside the gene matches. CDR1 and CDR2 (germline): MNHEY, SMNVEV (reference sequence). This CDR3 comprises 17 residues. CDR3 nucleotide sequence: TGTGCCAGCAGTACCCTCCGGACTAGCGGGATTACCTACGAGCAGTACTTC. Translated: CASSTLRTSGITYEQYF.

This clone turned up a few times. V and J are TRBV28 and TRBJ2-6; tentatively, D is TRBD1 or TRBD2 (5 bases each). Trimming took off 2 bases at V and 4 bases at J, with 9 bases between the two ends. CDR3 length: 15 residues. The germline V gene has CDR1 MDHEN and CDR2 SYDVKM. The CDR3 spells CASSLMGTGANVLTF. The CDR3 nucleotides are TGTGCCAGCAGTTTAATGGGGACCGGGGCCAACGTCCTGACTTTC.

The V gene is TRBV27, the J gene TRBJ1-2; tentatively, D is TRBD1 (6 bases). Between the trimmed V and J ends, which lost 8 bases and 8 bases, there was a span of 15 bases. CDR3 size: 12 residues. The germline CDR1 and CDR2 sequences are MNHEY and SMNVEV (reference sequence). The CDR3 sequence: CASGWGAGGYTF. CDR3 bases: TGTGCCAGCGGCTGGGGGGCAGGAGGCTACACCTTC.

The chain joins TRBV27 to TRBJ2-6; D is undetermined. Germline loops: CDR1 MNHEY, CDR2 SMNVEV (reference sequence). Trimming left V 4 bases short and J 1 base short, with 11 bases between. The CDR3 is made up of 16 amino acids. The DNA of the CDR3 is TGTGCCAGCAGTTATGGGCTGGGTTCTGGGGCCAACGTCCTGACTTTC. It codes for CASSYGLGSGANVLTF. Drawing the rest from reference TRBV27 and TRBJ2-6, the complete variable domain is EAQVTQNPRYLITVTGKKLTVTCSQNMNHEYMSWYRQDPGLGLRQIYYSMNVEVTDKGDVPEGYKVSRKEKRNFPLILESPSPNQTSLYFCASSYGLGSGANVLTFGAGSRLTVL.